This is a list of T cell receptor beta chains from one sample in a study of shared clonotypes between healthy human individuals. Assay used: immunoSEQ multiplex PCR; TCRdb lists only in-frame clones, some missing. The sample yields about 2.2 million clones, around 93% seen once. The source material was naive CD8+ T cells from PBMCs. Receptor source: a man between 18 and 35 years old in good health. Some clones in this sample may be carry-over from other donors' samples. CDR3s include the opening cysteine and the closing phenylalanine or tryptophan. The D gene is left open where the match is weak. Not every row has a clone size; where given, it reads once, few, many or a size class.

NA	NA	TRBV7-9	TRBJ1-4	TGTGCCAGCAGCTTAGGGTACGGGGGACTGATTAATGAAAAACTGTTTTTT	CASSLGYGGLINEKLFF
NA	NA	TRBV1	TRBJ1-2	TGCACCAGCAGCCAAAGCACAGGGTCCAGCTACACCTTC	CTSSQSTGSSYTF
once	TRBD1	TRBV27	TRBJ1-6	TGTGCCAGCAGTTTGAGAGGGGGCAGAAATTCACCCCTCCACTTT	CASSLRGGRNSPLHF
NA	NA	TRBV9	TRBJ2-7	TGTGCCAGCAGCGTGACCCTTGGGGAGCAGTACTTC	CASSVTLGEQYF
once	NA	TRBV29-1	TRBJ2-1	TGCAGCGTCCGACTACCGGCGGGCTTTAATGAGCAGTTCTTC	CSVRLPAGFNEQFF
NA	NA	TRBV7-8	TRBJ2-1	TGTGCCAGCAGCTCAGGAAGCGGACGCGCCTACAATGAGCAGTTCTTC	CASSSGSGRAYNEQFF
NA	NA	TRBV7-9	TRBJ2-5	TGTGCCAGCAGTCTAAACGTAGGCAGGTCACAAGAGACCCAGTACTTC	CASSLNVGRSQETQYF
NA	NA	TRBV23-1	TRBJ2-7	TGCGCCAGCAGTCAATCCGGACTCCTGCTATCCTACGAGCAGTACTTC	CASSQSGLLLSYEQYF
NA	NA	TRBV7-6	TRBJ2-2	TGTGCCAGCAGCTTTTCGGGTTCCGGGGAGCTGTTTTTT	CASSFSGSGELFF
NA	NA	TRBV28	TRBJ2-3	TGTGCCAGCAGCCTTAGCGGCCTAAGCACAGATACGCAGTATTTT	CASSLSGLSTDTQYF
NA	TRBD1	TRBV7-9	TRBJ2-1	TGTGCCAGCAGCTCCCGGGACAGGACTTGGGCGGAGCAGTTCTTC	CASSSRDRTWAEQFF
NA	TRBD1	TRBV4-1	TRBJ2-5	TGCGCCAGCAGGGCCGGGACAGGGTGGGAGACCCAGTACTTC	CASRAGTGWETQYF
NA	NA	TRBV27	TRBJ2-3	TGTGCCAGCAGCTACAATGGTTATACGCAGTATTTT	CASSYNGYTQYF
once	NA	TRBV7-6	TRBJ2-7	TGTGCCAGCAGCGTTAGCGGAAAGGGCTACGAGCAGTACTTC	CASSVSGKGYEQYF
NA	TRBD2	TRBV27	TRBJ2-7	TGTGCCAGCAGTTTAGGGGCCGGGACTACAAACTACGAGCAGTACTTC	CASSLGAGTTNYEQYF
NA	TRBD2	TRBV4-3	TRBJ2-7	TGCGCCAGCAGCCAAGACGGGAGCGGGAGAGGATACGAGCAGTACTTC	CASSQDGSGRGYEQYF
NA	NA	TRBV28	TRBJ1-1	TGTGCCAGCAGTTTAGTGGAGCAGGGTCTTGCCACTGAAGCTTTCTTT	CASSLVEQGLATEAFF
few	NA	TRBV20-1	TRBJ1-2	TGCAGTGGAAACACCGGGCCCCACTACACCTTC	CSGNTGPHYTF
once	NA	TRBV5-1	TRBJ1-1	TGCGCCAGCAGCTTGGCCCAGGGGACTGAAGCTTTCTTT	CASSLAQGTEAFF
NA	TRBD2	TRBV6-1	TRBJ2-1	TGTGCCAGCAGTGAAGGTACTAGCGCATACTCCTACAATGAGCAGTTCTTC	CASSEGTSAYSYNEQFF
NA	TRBD2	TRBV4-3	TRBJ2-7	TGCGCCAGCAGCCAAGAATCTAGCGGGAGGTTAACCTACTACGAGCAGTACTTC	CASSQESSGRLTYYEQYF
NA	NA	TRBV7-8	TRBJ2-1	TGTGCCAGCAGACCTAGAGGGGACAATGAGCAGTTCTTC	CASRPRGDNEQFF
NA	NA	TRBV9	TRBJ2-7	TGTGCCAGCAGCGTAGCCTCGTCTTCCTACGAGCAGTACTTC	CASSVASSSYEQYF
NA	NA	TRBV4-1	TRBJ2-7	TGCGCCAGCAGCCAATTTGGGGGTGGGAGTGCGTACGAGCAGTACTTC	CASSQFGGGSAYEQYF
NA	NA	TRBV7-9	TRBJ2-7	TGTGCCAGCAGCTTCGGGAGTAAGTACGAGCAGTACTTC	CASSFGSKYEQYF
NA	NA	TRBV29-1	TRBJ2-2	TGCAGCGTGCTTGGGGTATCCGGGGAGCTGTTTTTT	CSVLGVSGELFF
NA	TRBD1	TRBV6-5	TRBJ2-7	TGTGCCAGCAGTTCGCCCCGGACAGGCCACTACGAGCAGTACTTC	CASSSPRTGHYEQYF
NA	TRBD2	TRBV5-1	TRBJ2-1	TGCGCCAGCAGCCCGGGACTAGCGGGGGGGAGGTACTACAATGAGCAGTTCTTC	CASSPGLAGGRYYNEQFF
NA	TRBD1	TRBV19	TRBJ2-7	TGTGCCAGTAGTATTCCCCGGGACAGCTACGAGCAGTACTTC	CASSIPRDSYEQYF
NA	NA	TRBV4-3	TRBJ2-1	TGCGCCAGCAGCCAAGACCATGCAAGCTCCTACAATGAGCAGTTCTTC	CASSQDHASSYNEQFF
NA	TRBD2	TRBV27	TRBJ2-2	TGTGCCAGCAGTTGGCGGGAGGGTAGCACCGGGGAGCTGTTTTTT	CASSWREGSTGELFF
NA	NA	TRBV5-1	TRBJ2-3	TGCGCCAGCAGCTTGGGGGAGACCGTGAGGGCAGATACGCAGTATTTT	CASSLGETVRADTQYF
once	TRBD1	TRBV4-3	TRBJ1-2	TGCGCCAGCAGCCAAGGGACAGGGGATCTCTATGGCTACACCTTC	CASSQGTGDLYGYTF
NA	TRBD2	TRBV11-2	TRBJ2-5	TGTGCCAGCAGCTTCGTACTAGCGTACGGCCAAGAGACCCAGTACTTC	CASSFVLAYGQETQYF
NA	TRBD1	TRBV19	TRBJ2-7	TGTGCCAGTAGTATGGGACAGGGAATAGTCTACGAGCAGTACTTC	CASSMGQGIVYEQYF
NA	NA	TRBV25-1	TRBJ2-5	TGTGCCAGCAGTGAATGGGGGTCAGGGTCGGCGACCCAGTACTTC	CASSEWGSGSATQYF
NA	NA	TRBV6-4	TRBJ2-1	TGTGCCAGCAGTGAAAAGGGTTCCTGGCCCTACAATGAGCAGTTCTTC	CASSEKGSWPYNEQFF
NA	NA	TRBV6-5	TRBJ2-1	TGTGCCAGCAGTTACTCGCGGGGTTACAATGAGCAGTTCTTC	CASSYSRGYNEQFF
NA	TRBD2	TRBV15	TRBJ2-5	TGTGCCACCAGCAGGACTAGCGGGATATGGGGACCCCAAGAGACCCAGTACTTC	CATSRTSGIWGPQETQYF
NA	TRBD2	TRBV27	TRBJ2-1	TGTGCCAGCAACACGGGGACTAGCGGGAGCGATGAGCAGTTCTTC	CASNTGTSGSDEQFF
NA	NA	TRBV5-1	TRBJ2-7	TGCGCCAGCAGCTTGTTCGTGTCAGGCGGACTTGGCGAGCAGTACTTC	CASSLFVSGGLGEQYF
few	TRBD1	TRBV2	TRBJ1-2	TGTGCCAGCAGTCCCGGGACAGCTACTTATGGCTACACCTTC	CASSPGTATYGYTF
NA	NA	TRBV6-1	TRBJ1-2	TGTGCCAGCAGTGAAGGCATTGGGAGGGGACCTGGCTACACCTTC	CASSEGIGRGPGYTF
NA	NA	TRBV6-1	TRBJ2-5	TGTGCCAGCAGTGCCCAGCATCCGGGACGGAGGGAGACCCAGTACTTC	CASSAQHPGRRETQYF
NA	TRBD2	TRBV27	TRBJ2-7	TGTGCCAGCAGTGCTTGGACTAGCGGGCCCTACGAGCAGTACTTC	CASSAWTSGPYEQYF
NA	NA	TRBV9	TRBJ2-5	TGTGCCAGCAGCGACCGGGACTCCGGGGAGACCCAGTACTTC	CASSDRDSGETQYF
NA	TRBD2	TRBV11-3	TRBJ2-2	TGTGCCAGCAGCTTGGGGACTAGCGGGGAGCTGTTTTTT	CASSLGTSGELFF
once	NA	TRBV14	TRBJ1-1	TGTGCCAGCAGCCAAGTAAGCCGACCCGTCGGGCTAAACACTGAAGCTTTCTTT	CASSQVSRPVGLNTEAFF
NA	NA	TRBV19	TRBJ2-7	TGTGCCAGTAGTATAGGCAGTCGTTACGAGCAGTACTTC	CASSIGSRYEQYF
once	NA	TRBV7-9	TRBJ2-7	TGTGCCAGCAGCTTAGCATCGGGGGCTGGGGAGCAGTACTTC	CASSLASGAGEQYF
NA	NA	TRBV28	TRBJ2-7	TGTGCCAGCAGTTCCCAGTTGGCGGGTCCCATCGAGCAGTACTTC	CASSSQLAGPIEQYF
NA	TRBD2	TRBV11-1	TRBJ2-7	TGTGCCAGCAGCCCCGAGGTAGCGGGAGGGAGGGCCTACGAGCAGTACTTC	CASSPEVAGGRAYEQYF
NA	TRBD1	TRBV19	TRBJ2-7	TGTGCCAGTAGTATTACAGGGGTTTACGAGCAGTACTTC	CASSITGVYEQYF